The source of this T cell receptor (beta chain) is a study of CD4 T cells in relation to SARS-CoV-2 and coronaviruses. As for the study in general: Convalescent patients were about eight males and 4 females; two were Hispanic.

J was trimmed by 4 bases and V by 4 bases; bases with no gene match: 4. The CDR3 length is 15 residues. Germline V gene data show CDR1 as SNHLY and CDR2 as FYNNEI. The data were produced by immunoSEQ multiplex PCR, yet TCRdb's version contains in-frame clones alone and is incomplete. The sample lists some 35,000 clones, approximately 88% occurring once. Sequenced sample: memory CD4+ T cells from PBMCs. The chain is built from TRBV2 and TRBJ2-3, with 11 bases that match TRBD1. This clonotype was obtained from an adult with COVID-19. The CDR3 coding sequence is TGTGCCAGCAGTGCGCGGGACAGGGGGGCAGATACGCAGTATTTT. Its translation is CASSARDRGADTQYF.